These 3 T cell receptor beta chains were sequenced from one sample in a study of CD8 T cells in Susac syndrome. Reverse transcription used roughly 0.45 to 1 ug RNA and random hexamers. Via MiXCR, TCRdb re-called the immunoSEQ multiplex PCR reads, giving one row per CDR3 protein. Seen here are 150,000 to 190,000 distinct CDR3 sequences, around 95% observed once, and the top ten hold roughly 0.16%. The sequenced sample consisted of CD8+ T cells from PBMCs. The receptors were gathered from a human donor with multiple sclerosis.

The V and J genes are TRBV29-1 and TRBJ2-3; 8 bases map to TRBD1. J was trimmed by 1 base and V by 4 bases; bases with no gene match: 13. Germline CDR1 reads SQVTM; CDR2 reads ANQGSEA. This CDR3 contains 17 residues. CDR3 coding DNA: TGCAGCGTTGGTCAAGGACAGGGTAATGGTCGCACAGATACGCAGTATTTT. Translated, it gives CSVGQGQGNGRTDTQYF.

This chain links TRBV5-1 with TRBJ2-7, with D perhaps matching TRBD2 (6 bases). Germline V lookup: CDR1 SGHRS, CDR2 YFSETQ. Trimming pared 5 bases from V and 0 bases from J, leaving 9 bases between. The CDR3 totals 13 residues. CDR3 in amino acids: CASSREDSYEQYV. For the CDR3, the DNA is TGCGCCAGCAGTAGGGAGGACTCCTACGAGCAGTACGTC.

The genes are TRBV7-3 and TRBJ1-1; the D gene is possibly TRBD1 (6 bases). CDR1 and CDR2 from the germline V gene are SGHTA and FQGTGA. CDR3 length: 14 residues. V was clipped by 5 bases and J by 7 bases, with 17 bases between them. The chain's CDR3 is CASSQGPEGVEAFF. CDR3 bases: TGTGCCAGCAGCCAGGGGCCCGAGGGAGTTGAAGCTTTCTTT.